The 18 T cell receptor beta chains listed next were all sequenced from one sample in a study of blood T cell repertoires in COVID-19. Using immunoSEQ multiplex PCR, the repertoire was profiled, and TCRdb retains in-frame clones only, with some absent. The sample has some 670,000 clones; around 89% are singletons. Input material: peripheral blood. These receptors were collected from a woman under 30 with acute or convalescent COVID-19.

The chain uses TRBV24-1 and TRBJ1-5; TRBD1 might be the D (6 bases). Germline V CDR1 and CDR2: KGHDR, SFDVKD. With 7 bases removed from V and 0 bases from J, the gap between germline ends came to 15 bases. The CDR3 has 16 amino acids. The CDR3 region has the DNA TGTGCCACCAGGGGGCGGACAGAGGATAGCAATCAGCCCCAGCATTTT. It specifies CATRGRTEDSNQPQHF.

V is TRBV7-9 and J is TRBJ2-7; 10 bases align to TRBD1. V dropped 5 bases and J dropped 1; count of bases not matched to a gene: 17. Germline V gene data show CDR1 as SEHNR and CDR2 as FQNEAQ (reference sequence). This CDR3 contains 19 residues. CDR3 residues: CASSPPIRDRGSKSYEQYF. CDR3 nucleotides: TGTGCCAGCAGCCCACCGATCCGGGACAGGGGTAGCAAGTCCTACGAGCAGTACTTC.

This clone occurred a few times. The chain uses TRBV6-5 and TRBJ1-2; perhaps TRBD1 as D (6 bases). Germline CDR1 and CDR2: MNHEY and SVGAGI. This CDR3 contains 14 residues. The V gene lost 2 bases and the J gene lost 5 bases, with 12 bases spanning the gap. CDR3 nucleotide sequence: TGTGCCAGCAGTTACGACAGGACCTTATATGGCTACACCTTC. Translating gives CASSYDRTLYGYTF.

This chain connects TRBV12-3 or TRBV12-4 to TRBJ1-1, with a weak D call TRBD1 (5 bases). The CDR3 contains 11 residues. The ends were cut back, 7 bases at V and 7 bases at J, with 10 bases in the middle. CDR3 in amino acids: CASTFGGEAFF. The CDR3 DNA reads TGTGCCAGCACCTTCGGGGGTGAAGCTTTCTTT.

The V call is TRBV10-3, the J call TRBJ1-1, with D possibly being TRBD1 (6 bases). With 3 bases removed from V and 0 bases from J, the gap between germline ends came to 11 bases. The length of the CDR3 is 15 residues. The germline V gene has CDR1 ENHRY and CDR2 SYGVKD. In nucleotides, the CDR3 is TGTGCCATCAGTGACGGACAGCCCGTGAACACTGAAGCTTTCTTT. Its translation is CAISDGQPVNTEAFF.

There are a few counts of this clone. The chain combines TRBV15 with TRBJ2-3, with TRBD2 as a possible D gene (7 bases). The CDR3 loop spans 16 amino acids. Germline loops: CDR1 LNHNV, CDR2 YYDKDF (reference sequence). With 5 bases removed from V and 4 bases from J, the gap between germline ends came to 19 bases. The CDR3 sequence: CATSEGNGGGPDTQYF. The CDR3 nucleotides are TGTGCCACCAGCGAGGGGAACGGCGGGGGCCCAGATACGCAGTATTTT.

The chain uses TRBV7-2 and TRBJ1-1; 7 bases map to TRBD1. Per germline, CDR1 SGHTA and CDR2 FQGNSA. This CDR3 comprises 17 residues. V trimming: 1 base; J trimming: 3 bases; junction bases outside the gene matches: 11. CDR3 nucleotides: TGTGCCAGCAGCTTAGAATTGTCGGGCAGGGGGGACACTGAAGCTTTCTTT. Its protein is CASSLELSGRGDTEAFF.

This sequence joins TRBV4-2 and TRBJ2-7, with 9 bases lining up with TRBD1. CDR3 size: 15 residues. V lost 2 bases to trimming and J lost 9 bases; unmatched junction nucleotides: 11. Germline V gene sequence: CDR1 LGHNA, CDR2 YNFKEQ. CDR3 in amino acids: CASSQSGQGHGGQYF. The CDR3 DNA sequence: TGTGCCAGCAGCCAATCGGGACAGGGTCACGGGGGGCAGTACTTC.

The chain links TRBV4-3 to TRBJ1-5; D possibly corresponds to TRBD1 (6 bases). Germline V lookup: CDR1 LGHNA, CDR2 YSLEER. The CDR3 has 12 amino acids. Between the trimmed V and J ends, which lost 10 bases and 3 bases, there was a span of 10 bases. Here the CDR3 reads CAINRDNQPQHF. The CDR3 DNA is TGCGCCATCAACAGGGACAATCAGCCCCAGCATTTT.

CDR3 sequence (DNA): TGCGCCAGCAGCCAAGCCGACAGGACGGAACGGCTGTTTTTT. This translates into CASSQADRTERLFF. The V gene is TRBV4-1, the J gene TRBJ2-2, with a possible D match to TRBD1 (6 bases). CDR1 and CDR2 (germline): MGHRA, YSYEKL. CDR3 length equals 14 residues. Trimming removed 1 base at V and 13 bases at J, with 16 bases between.

As for this clone: Other DNA sequences within the sample encode an identical CDR3. The V gene is TRBV9, the J gene TRBJ2-2, with unresolved D. Trimming took off 0 bases at V and 1 base at J, with 4 bases between the two ends. This CDR3 is 14 amino acids long. The germline CDR1 and CDR2 sequences are SGDLS and YYNGEE. CDR3 sequence: CASSVGGNTGELFF. CDR3 nucleotides: TGTGCCAGCAGCGTAGGAGGGAACACCGGGGAGCTGTTTTTT. Together with reference TRBV9 and TRBJ2-2, the CDR3 gives the full variable domain: DSGVTQTPKHLITATGQRVTLRCSPRSGDLSVYWYQQSLDQGLQFLIQYYNGEERAKGNILERFSAQQFPDLHSELNLSSLELGDSALYFCASSVGGNTGELFFGEGSRLTVL.

The chain combines TRBV10-1 with TRBJ1-5, with TRBD1 matching over 7 bases. Trimming removed 2 bases from V and 6 bases from J; junction bases left unmatched: 10. This CDR3 is built from 16 residues. From germline, CDR1 is WNHNN and CDR2 SYGVQD (reference sequence). Written as DNA, the CDR3 is TGCGCCAGCAGTGAGGAGGAGGGGGCGCGAGGTCAGCCCCAGCATTTT. Translated, it gives CASSEEEGARGQPQHF.

The V gene is TRBV2, the J gene TRBJ1-4, with a tentative D call TRBD1 (5 bases). This CDR3 comprises 14 residues. Germline V CDR1 and CDR2: SNHLY, FYNNEI. With 6 bases removed from V and 5 bases from J, the gap between germline ends came to 13 bases. DNA for the CDR3: TGTGCCAGCAGACTCGGACAAACGAATGAAAAACTGTTTTTT. Translation gives CASRLGQTNEKLFF.

This chain uses TRBV4-3 with TRBJ1-2; 8 bases align to TRBD1. V shed 3 bases and J 8 bases; nucleotides not matched to a gene: 8. The CDR3 runs to 14 residues. CDR1 and CDR2 from the germline V gene are LGHNA and YSLEER. CDR3 coding DNA: TGCGCCAGCAGCCACACCCAGGGGGCGTGGGGCTACACCTTC. Translated: CASSHTQGAWGYTF.

The chain carries TRBV12-1 and TRBJ1-1; the table assigns TRBD1, which was not confirmed against the DNA. TRBV12-1 is a listed pseudogene. This CDR3 has 15 amino acids. Written as DNA, the CDR3 is TGTGCCAGCAGCCACAGGGGAACTTCGAACACTGAAGCTTTCTTT. Translating gives CASSHRGTSNTEAFF.

J is TRBJ2-7 and V is TRBV4-1, with 7 bases identical to TRBD2. CDR3 size: 15 residues. In germline, CDR1 is MGHRA, CDR2 YSYEKL. After removal of 0 bases from V and 2 bases from J, the junction contained 4 bases not matched to a gene. CDR3 DNA: TGCGCCAGCAGCCAAGATCGAAGCGGGGCCTACGAGCAGTACTTC. This gives the protein CASSQDRSGAYEQYF.

The V and J genes are TRBV6-6 and TRBJ2-5; 8 bases match TRBD1. Trimming cost V 2 bases and J 5 bases; bases outside gene matches: 4. CDR1 is MNHNY, CDR2 SVGAGI, per germline (reference sequence). The CDR3 loop spans 14 amino acids. The CDR3 spells CASSYRTGRETQYF. In nucleotides, the CDR3 is TGTGCCAGCAGTTACCGGACAGGGCGGGAGACCCAGTACTTC.

The chain has TRBV18 and TRBJ1-4; no reliable D call. V was shortened by 5 bases and J by 8 bases, with 12 bases between the two germline ends. Germline lookup yields CDR1 KGHSH and CDR2 LQKENI. CDR3 size: 13 residues. The CDR3 bases are TGTGCCAGCTCAACGGGGTTGTGGGAAAAACTGTTTTTT. It codes for CASSTGLWEKLFF. Supplemented by reference TRBV18 and TRBJ1-4, the full variable domain reads NAGVMQNPRHLVRRRGQEARLRCSPMKGHSHVYWYRQLPEEGLKFMVYLQKENIIDESGMPKERFSAEFPKEGPSILRIQQVVRGDSAAYFCASSTGLWEKLFFGSGTQLSVL.